This T cell receptor (beta chain) was profiled in a study of T cells in Graves' hyperthyroidism and ophthalmopathy. Study-wide results and limits: Most thyroid clonotypes expanded above 0.001 were also detected in blood. Using 13 V-J features, a model discriminated ophthalmopathy from stable hyperthyroidism.

The germline V gene has CDR1 LGHDT and CDR2 YNNKEL (reference sequence). The CDR3 consists of 13 residues. V shed 4 bases and J shed 5 bases, with 9 bases lying between them. RNA transcripts served as the template for amplifying TCR beta CDR3 regions. First-round RT-PCR targeting the TCR CDR3 was performed with the HTBI primer set. TCRdb re-derived calls from the multiplex PCR reads in MiXCR, one entry per CDR3 protein. There are about 600,000 distinct CDR3 sequences in the sample; over 12% occur only once, and around 7% lies in the top ten. This clonotype was recorded at least ten times. Its antigen remains unknown. Ophthalmopathy in the patients scored at least 3 on Clinical Activity Score and at least 4 on NOSPECS grade, lasting under 3 months.

V usage is TRBV3-1 and J usage is TRBJ2-1, with D hard to call. The specimen was blood. The sequence was obtained from a woman between 18 and 29 years old with Graves' ophthalmopathy. The CDR3 sequence: CASSPDWDNEQFF. In DNA form, the CDR3 reads TGTGCCAGCAGCCCTGACTGGGACAATGAGCAGTTCTTC.